This T cell receptor beta chain was obtained from a study of T cells after yellow fever vaccination. General study findings and limits: Abundant contaminating clonotypes from the bulk population could appear in FACS-sorted repertoires. The study found a weaker secondary response that peaked faster, day 5 versus 15. Across the CD4 and CD8 compartments, a small share of clonotypes was present in both.

The germline CDR1 and CDR2 sequences are LNHDA and SQIVND (reference sequence). This CDR3 has 17 residues. V trimming: 6 bases; J trimming: 1 base; junction bases outside the gene matches: 12. About this clonotype: Its antigen is not known.

A 5'RACE template-switching step, the method used to make TCR cDNA, added a universal primer site and UMIs. TCRdb re-called the 5' RACE reads through MiXCR, storing one row per CDR3 protein. Here the sample spans 500,000 to 550,000 distinct CDR3 sequences, 21% being singletons. This receptor was obtained from a man between 18 and 29 years old who received the YFV17D yellow fever vaccine. Sequenced here: PBMCs, sampled around 3 weeks after the first yellow fever vaccination. V and J are TRBV19 and TRBJ1-5, with 7 bases aligning to TRBD1. CDR3 amino acids: CASRRGTASFSNQPQHF. In DNA form, the CDR3 reads TGTGCCAGTAGGAGGGGGACAGCCTCCTTCAGCAATCAGCCCCAGCATTTT.